These T cell receptor beta chains were read from a single sample in a study of glioma-infiltrating T cells. MiXCR, applied by TCRdb to the multiplex PCR reads, yields one record per CDR3 protein. The sample has roughly 100,000 distinct CDR3 sequences; 25% to 30% are singletons. The source material was glioma tissue, nonneoplastic brain tissue, or PBMCs (not recorded which). These receptors all stem from a human donor with low-grade glioma or glioblastoma, undergoing nonglioma brain surgery, or in good health (not recorded which). Both conserved end residues are part of each CDR3. D genes are given only for firm matches. Clone size is stated in some rows and not others, as once, few, many or a class when expanded.

clone_size	v_call	d_call	j_call	cdr3_nt	cdr3_aa
-	TRBV6-1	-	TRBJ2-7	TGTGCCAGCAGTTCCCCTCAGGCAGTTTCTCTCGAGCAGTACTTC	CASSSPQAVSLEQYF
-	TRBV27	-	TRBJ1-1	TGTGCCAGCGGTTTATGGAGGGAGGGTACTGAAGCTTTCTTT	CASGLWREGTEAFF
many	TRBV2	-	TRBJ2-3	TGTGCCAGCCGACCGAGGGCGCACACAGATACGCAGTATTTT	CASRPRAHTDTQYF
-	TRBV3-1	-	TRBJ2-1	TGTACCAGCAGCCAACCCAAGGGAGCCCGCAATGAGCAGTTCTTC	CTSSQPKGARNEQFF
many	TRBV7-2	-	TRBJ1-2	TGTGCCAGCAGTGGTTTAGCGGGGTTTCACACCTTC	CASSGLAGFHTF
many	TRBV7-2	TRBD2	TRBJ2-5	TGTGCCAGCAGCGTTACTAGCGGTCTCGTAGAGACCCAGTACTTC	CASSVTSGLVETQYF
many	TRBV10-3	-	TRBJ2-3	TGTGCCATCAAGGCAACCACAGATACGCAGTATTTT	CAIKATTDTQYF
few	TRBV19	-	TRBJ1-6	TGTGCCAGTAGAGCGGGACTCCATAATTCACCCCTCCACTTT	CASRAGLHNSPLHF
few	TRBV12-3/TRBV12-4	-	TRBJ1-5	TGTGCCAGCAGTTTGCGGCAGAATTATCAGCCCCAGCATTTT	CASSLRQNYQPQHF
-	TRBV7-2	-	TRBJ1-5	TGTGCCAGCAGCCCACAGGCCCGGGAAGGAGGCAATCAGCCCCAGCATTTT	CASSPQAREGGNQPQHF
many	TRBV4-3	TRBD1	TRBJ2-3	TGCGCCAGCAGCCAAGATCAGGGGGGCACAGATACGCAGTATTTT	CASSQDQGGTDTQYF
many	TRBV3-1	TRBD1	TRBJ1-5	TGTGCCAGCAGCTCCGGGACAGGGTCTCAGCCCCAGCATTTT	CASSSGTGSQPQHF
few	TRBV3-1	-	TRBJ1-2	TGTGCCAGCAGCTCACAGGGTTCTAACTATGGCTACACCTTC	CASSSQGSNYGYTF
many	TRBV3-1	-	TRBJ1-5	TGTGCCAGCAGCCAAGGTGGATATAGCAATCAGCCCCAGCATTTT	CASSQGGYSNQPQHF
many	TRBV7-2	TRBD2	TRBJ2-3	TGTGCCAGCAGCTATCTCCCCGGGACTAGCGGGACAGATACGCAGTATTTT	CASSYLPGTSGTDTQYF
many	TRBV4-1	-	TRBJ1-5	TGCGCCAGCAGCCAAGATTTAGAGCAGCCCCAGCATTTT	CASSQDLEQPQHF
many	TRBV2	-	TRBJ2-5	TGTGCCAGCAGTGACGGCAGACTCCAAGAGACCCAGTACTTC	CASSDGRLQETQYF
many	TRBV6-1	-	TRBJ1-2	TGTGCCAGCAGTAAAGACGGGACTTACTATGGCTACACCTTC	CASSKDGTYYGYTF
-	TRBV7-2	-	TRBJ2-5	TGTGCCAGCAGCTGGACTACCGGGGAGACCAAGTACTTC	CASSWTTGETKYF
few	TRBV7-6	-	TRBJ2-5	TGTGCCAGCAGCTTATCCTGGGAGACCCAGTACTTC	CASSLSWETQYF
many	TRBV20-1	TRBD2	TRBJ2-2	TGCAGTGCTAGGGTATCGGTCGGCAGCGGGGGAGTACCGGGGGAGCTGTTTTTT	CSARVSVGSGGVPGELFF
-	TRBV6-2/TRBV6-3	-	TRBJ2-3	TGTGCCAGCAGTCCCTCGACTTCTAGCACAGATACGCAGTATTTT	CASSPSTSSTDTQYF
many	TRBV6-1	TRBD1	TRBJ2-1	TGTGCCAGCAGTACCCGGACAGGGGCCGAGCAGTTCTTC	CASSTRTGAEQFF
few	TRBV7-7	-	TRBJ2-5	TGTGCTAGCAGCTCCGGGGGCTCCCAAGAGACCCAGTACTTC	CASSSGGSQETQYF
many	TRBV28	-	TRBJ1-2	TGTGCCAGCAGCCCTCAAGACATCCGGGGCTACACCTTC	CASSPQDIRGYTF
many	TRBV2	-	TRBJ2-5	TGTGCCAGCAGTGAAGCCCTGTCCAAGAGAGAGACCCAGTACTTC	CASSEALSKRETQYF
many	TRBV7-2	TRBD2	TRBJ2-3	TGTGCCAGCAGCTCAAGGGACTACACAGATACGCAGTATTTT	CASSSRDYTDTQYF
-	TRBV6-2/TRBV6-3	TRBD2	TRBJ2-1	TGTGCCAGCAGTTACTCTGGACTAGCGGGGTGGAATGAGCAGTTCTTC	CASSYSGLAGWNEQFF
few	TRBV18	TRBD1	TRBJ1-2	TGTGCCAGCTCACCCCCCGGCCTGACAGGGATCAACTATGGCTACACCTTC	CASSPPGLTGINYGYTF
many	TRBV6-6	-	TRBJ2-2	TGTGCCAGCAGTTACACGCCGACAGGGAACACCGGGGAGCTGTTTTTT	CASSYTPTGNTGELFF
many	TRBV11-2	-	TRBJ1-1	TGTGCCAGCAGTTTAATAAACACTGAAGCTTTCTTT	CASSLINTEAFF
few	TRBV2	-	TRBJ2-1	TGTGCCAGCATCTTATCTCCTTTGGGGACAAGCGGGGATGAGCAGTTCTTC	CASILSPLGTSGDEQFF
few	TRBV7-9	-	TRBJ1-1	TGTGCCAGCAGCGACGCCGGTGACACTGAAGCTTTCTTT	CASSDAGDTEAFF
many	TRBV4-2	-	TRBJ2-3	TGTGCCAGCAGCCATGACTCCGGGAACACAGATACGCAGTATTTT	CASSHDSGNTDTQYF
-	TRBV4-3	TRBD2	TRBJ2-1	TGCGCCAGCAGCCGGGGGGATAGCGGGGGCGGTGGGGAGCAGTTCTTC	CASSRGDSGGGGEQFF
many	TRBV20-1	-	TRBJ1-4	TGCAGTGCTAGCTACAGCTTTAATGAAAAACTGTTTTTT	CSASYSFNEKLFF
few	TRBV24-1	-	TRBJ2-1	TGTGCCACCAGCCGACTTGGGAATGAGCAGTTCTTC	CATSRLGNEQFF
few	TRBV7-9	-	TRBJ2-1	TGTGCCAGCAGCTCACCCGGCACATTTATCTACAATGAGCAGTTCTTC	CASSSPGTFIYNEQFF
few	TRBV7-2	TRBD2	TRBJ2-1	TGTGCCAGCAGCCGCCTAGCGGGGGCCTACAATGAGCAGTTCTTC	CASSRLAGAYNEQFF
many	TRBV12-3/TRBV12-4	-	TRBJ2-5	TGTGCCAGCAGTTTAGGAGACAGCCAAGAGACCCAGTACTTC	CASSLGDSQETQYF
-	TRBV19	-	TRBJ1-1	TGTGCCAGTAGTATGAAGCCCTACCGATCCACAGGGTTTGGCACTGAAGCTTTCTTT	CASSMKPYRSTGFGTEAFF
many	TRBV6-1	-	TRBJ2-7	TGTGCAACTTCTCTGAGCCAGACCCCCTACGAGCAGTACTTC	CATSLSQTPYEQYF
few	TRBV19	-	TRBJ1-5	TGTGCCAGTAGTATCGGGGACCGGGGGTCCGGTCAGCCCCAGCATTTT	CASSIGDRGSGQPQHF
few	TRBV19	-	TRBJ2-5	TGTGCCAGTAGCCACCGGGACGAAGAGACCCAGTACTTC	CASSHRDEETQYF